A selection of T cell receptor beta chains follows, all from one sample in a study of blood T cell repertoires in COVID-19. The protocol was immunoSEQ multiplex PCR, while the TCRdb copy is restricted to in-frame clones and leaves out a portion. There are over 100,000 clones in the sample; around nine tenths occur only once, and about an eighth lies in the top ten. The material sequenced was peripheral blood. These receptors were obtained from a woman between 70 and 85 years old with COVID-19, enrolled during active disease. Each CDR3 is given with its conserved first and last residue. The D gene is left open where the match is weak. Clone size is not always given. Where it is, it says once, few, many or a class for expanded clones.

clone size	V gene	J gene	D gene	CDR3 protein	CDR3 DNA
-	TRBV24-1	TRBJ2-2	-	CATSPPSYTGELFF	TGTGCCACCAGCCCGCCGAGCTACACCGGGGAGCTGTTTTTT
-	TRBV28	TRBJ1-4	-	CASSTQATNEKLFF	TGTGCCAGCAGCACTCAAGCAACTAATGAAAAACTGTTTTTT
-	TRBV28	TRBJ2-1	TRBD2	CASLPGLAEYNEQFF	TGTGCCAGCCTCCCGGGACTAGCGGAATACAATGAGCAGTTCTTC
-	TRBV21-1	TRBJ1-5	-	CAGPRDRGAFDNQPQHF	TGTGCCGGACCCCGGGACAGGGGAGCTTTTGACAATCAGCCCCAGCATTTT
-	TRBV2	TRBJ2-3	TRBD2	CATTPGLATDTQYF	TGTGCCACTACACCGGGACTAGCAACAGATACGCAGTATTTT
once	TRBV6-6	TRBJ1-2	-	CASSPTSGINYGYTF	TGTGCCAGCAGTCCTACTTCAGGGATTAACTATGGCTACACCTTC
-	TRBV28	TRBJ1-4	-	CASSSTGEKLFF	TGTGCCAGCAGTTCGACGGGTGAAAAACTGTTTTTT
-	TRBV10-3	TRBJ2-1	TRBD2	CAIRAGGSYNEQFF	TGTGCCATCAGGGCGGGGGGGTCTTACAATGAGCAGTTCTTC
-	TRBV7-2	TRBJ1-1	-	CASSPGQKNSEAFF	TGTGCCAGCAGCCCAGGACAGAAGAACTCTGAAGCTTTCTTT
-	TRBV5-5	TRBJ1-1	-	CASSYQTGTMNTEAFF	TGTGCCAGCAGCTATCAGACAGGAACCATGAACACTGAAGCTTTCTTT
-	TRBV11-2	TRBJ2-7	-	CASTDTGSDYEQYF	TGTGCCAGCACCGACACAGGGAGCGACTACGAGCAGTACTTC
-	TRBV7-3	TRBJ2-2	-	CASSLSGLHRAGELFF	TGTGCCAGCAGCTTAAGCGGGCTCCACAGGGCCGGGGAGCTGTTTTTT
few	TRBV5-1	TRBJ2-1	TRBD1	CASSLAGTGGWIEQFF	TGCGCCAGCAGCTTGGCCGGGACAGGGGGCTGGATTGAGCAGTTCTTC
-	TRBV7-8	TRBJ1-1	-	CASRRGGADTEAFF	TGTGCCAGCAGGCGGGGAGGAGCGGACACTGAAGCTTTCTTT
-	TRBV27	TRBJ2-7	TRBD1	CASSKQGATYEQYF	TGTGCCAGCAGCAAACAGGGGGCGACCTACGAGCAGTACTTC
-	TRBV6-6	TRBJ1-3	-	CASSPREGNTIYF	TGTGCCAGCAGCCCCCGCGAGGGAAACACCATATATTTT
-	TRBV28	TRBJ1-5	-	CASSFGERYQPQHF	TGTGCCAGCAGTTTCGGGGAGAGGTATCAGCCCCAGCATTTT
-	TRBV19	TRBJ2-3	TRBD1	CASSRGTGVTDTQYF	TGTGCCAGCTCAAGGGGGACAGGGGTTACAGATACGCAGTATTTT
-	TRBV4-1	TRBJ2-7	-	CASSQERGLSYEQYF	TGCGCCAGCAGCCAAGAGCGAGGCCTCTCCTACGAGCAGTACTTC
-	TRBV20-1	TRBJ2-2	TRBD2	CSASPGGAYTGELFF	TGCAGTGCTAGTCCCGGGGGGGCCTACACCGGGGAGCTGTTTTTT
once	TRBV19	TRBJ1-2	-	CASSIQANYGYTF	TGTGCCAGTAGTATTCAGGCTAACTATGGCTACACCTTC
-	TRBV5-1	TRBJ1-6	-	CASSLSIPTDSSYNSPLHF	TGCGCCAGCAGCTTGAGCATTCCGACTGACAGCTCCTATAATTCACCCCTCCACTTT
-	TRBV3-1/TRBV3-2	TRBJ1-4	TRBD1	CASSDRGFNEKLFF	TGTGCCAGCAGTGACAGGGGATTCAATGAAAAACTGTTTTTT
-	TRBV7-9	TRBJ1-2	-	CASTYFMGPETGYTF	TGTGCCAGCACCTACTTCATGGGCCCCGAGACGGGCTACACCTTC
few	TRBV2	TRBJ2-3	-	CASSREQSTDTQYF	TGTGCCAGCAGCCGGGAGCAAAGCACAGATACGCAGTATTTT
few	TRBV2	TRBJ1-3	-	CASSEMGPRSGNTIYF	TGTGCCAGCAGTGAAATGGGCCCCCGCTCTGGAAACACCATATATTTT